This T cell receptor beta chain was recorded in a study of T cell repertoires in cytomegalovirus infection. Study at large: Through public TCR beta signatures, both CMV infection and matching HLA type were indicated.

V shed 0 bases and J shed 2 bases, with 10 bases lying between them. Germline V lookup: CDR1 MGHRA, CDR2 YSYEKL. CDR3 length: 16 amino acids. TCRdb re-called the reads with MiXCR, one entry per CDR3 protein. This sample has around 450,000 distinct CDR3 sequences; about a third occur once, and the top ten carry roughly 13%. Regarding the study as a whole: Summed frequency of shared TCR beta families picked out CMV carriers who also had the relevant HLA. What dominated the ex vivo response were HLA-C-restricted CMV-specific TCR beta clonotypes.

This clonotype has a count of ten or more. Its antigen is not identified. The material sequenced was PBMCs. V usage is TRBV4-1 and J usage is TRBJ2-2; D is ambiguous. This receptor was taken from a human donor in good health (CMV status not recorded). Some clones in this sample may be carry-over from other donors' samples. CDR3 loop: CASSQEGRSNTGELFF. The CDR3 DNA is TGCGCCAGCAGCCAAGAGGGCAGGTCAAACACCGGGGAGCTGTTTTTT.